This entry concerns a single T cell receptor beta chain. Its antigen is currently unknown. PCR was performed using 60 Vbeta and 13 Jbeta primers. Generated by immunoSEQ multiplex PCR, the TCRdb table keeps only in-frame clones and is missing some. Here the sample table reports roughly 62,000 clones. Trimming took 5 bases from V and 9 from J, leaving 16 bases between them. CDR1 and CDR2 (germline): SEHNR, FQNEAQ (reference sequence). The CDR3 contains 13 residues. The sample is drawn from a study of cytomegalovirus exposure and HLA in healthy donors. Study at large: Genetic ancestry analysis placed approximately 80% of the 410 or so donors that were genotyped in the Caucasian-associated cluster.

The study's findings and limits: Later analysis revealed greater clonal expansion in HLA-associated TCR beta chains than in equally common others. The authors reported that TCR beta sequences could predict HLA-A and HLA-B alleles. These predictions were accurate for most subjects in the first cohort.

The sequence derives from a male donor in good health and CMV-seronegative. The V and J genes are TRBV7-9 and TRBJ1-1; D is uncertain. Source material: PBMCs. CDR3 in DNA: TGTGCCAGCAGCCAAGAATATGCGTTGAAAGCTTTCTTT. Its protein is CASSQEYALKAFF.